These 17 T cell receptor beta chains share one sample of origin, sequenced in a study of blood T cell repertoires in COVID-19 (TCRdb year 2020). Libraries were made using the immunoSEQ multiplex PCR assay. Not all clones reach the TCRdb copy of this immuneACCESS table, which keeps in-frame sequences only. Checked studies attribute under half of the gap to unresolved V genes and leave the rest unexplained. For this sample the table gives under 300,000 clones, of which roughly 89% were detected only once. The ten top clones hold less than 2% of the sample. Sequencing input: PBMCs or T cells enriched from blood (not recorded which). The source is a woman aged 40-49 years who had recovered from COVID-19.

V is TRBV29-1 and J is TRBJ2-3; maybe TRBD1 (5 bases). This CDR3 is built from 13 residues. The V and J ends lost 6 bases and 6 bases respectively, with 16 bases between them. The germline V gene has CDR1 SQVTM and CDR2 ANQGSEA. The CDR3 loop is CSVARQSVDTQYF. CDR3 coding DNA: TGCAGCGTGGCCAGACAGAGTGTGGATACGCAGTATTTT.

The chain combines TRBV7-9 with TRBJ2-4; 7 nucleotides line up with TRBD2. The germline CDR1 and CDR2 sequences are SEHNR and FQNEAQ (reference sequence). The CDR3 covers 16 residues. J was trimmed by 1 base and V by 5 bases; bases with no gene match: 8. The CDR3 here is CASSPGLVWAKNIQYF. The CDR3 DNA reads as TGTGCCAGCAGCCCTGGACTAGTTTGGGCCAAAAACATTCAGTACTTC.

The rearrangement joins TRBV6-5 to TRBJ2-3; 7 positions match TRBD2. The CDR3 totals 13 residues. Germline-derived CDR1 and CDR2 are MNHEY and SVGAGI. Germline trimming cut 6 bases from V and 4 bases from J; bases unmatched to any gene: 4. The CDR3 sequence: CASRGGSADTQYF. The CDR3, as DNA: TGTGCCAGCAGGGGCGGGAGCGCAGATACGCAGTATTTT.

The genes are TRBV5-1 and TRBJ2-7; no clear D gene. Germline values: CDR1 SGHRS, CDR2 YFSETQ. Between the trimmed V and J ends, which lost 0 bases and 2 bases, there was a span of 12 bases. The CDR3 has 15 amino acids. This CDR3 reads CASSLGAGLTYEQYF. The CDR3 DNA reads as TGCGCCAGCAGCTTGGGGGCAGGCCTCACCTACGAGCAGTACTTC.

The chain joins TRBV5-1 to TRBJ1-1; D ambiguous. Germline loops: CDR1 SGHRS, CDR2 YFSETQ. V was cut by 6 bases and J by 4 bases, with 25 bases left in between. This CDR3 has 17 amino acids. The CDR3 reads CASNPTPTWSATTEAFF. CDR3 DNA: TGCGCCAGCAACCCCACCCCAACGTGGAGCGCCACCACTGAAGCTTTCTTT.

This chain connects TRBV3-1 (or the pseudogene TRBV3-2) to TRBJ2-7, with D uncertain. Trimming removed 1 base from V and 4 bases from J, with 8 bases in between. The CDR3 runs to 13 residues. Per the germline V gene, CDR1 is LGHDT and CDR2 is YNNKEL (reference sequence). In nucleotides, the CDR3 is TGTGCCAGCAGCCAAGGCGTACCGTACGAGCAGTACTTC. Its translation: CASSQGVPYEQYF.

This rearrangement joins TRBV7-3 to TRBJ2-1; 14 bases match TRBD2. The CDR3 spans 14 residues. Trimming took 4 bases from V and 9 from J; bases not matched to a gene: 2. Germline loops: CDR1 SGHTA, CDR2 FQGTGA. CDR3 DNA: TGTGCCAGCAGCTCGGGACTAGCGGGAGCTGAGCAGTTCTTC. This codes for CASSSGLAGAEQFF.

The chain joins TRBV2 to TRBJ2-2, with D possibly being TRBD1 (5 bases). Germline CDR1 SNHLY, CDR2 FYNNEI. The ends were cut back, 8 bases at V and 0 bases at J, with 16 bases in the middle. The CDR3 extends over 16 amino acids. The CDR3 loop is CASQSRERANTGELFF. The CDR3, as DNA: TGTGCCAGCCAATCCAGGGAACGGGCGAACACCGGGGAGCTGTTTTTT. Combining the CDR3 with reference TRBV2 and TRBJ2-2 gives the whole variable domain EPEVTQTPSHQVTQMGQEVILRCVPISNHLYFYWYRQILGQKVEFLVSFYNNEISEKSEIFDDQFSVERPDGSNFTLKIRSTKLEDSAMYFCASQSRERANTGELFFGEGSRLTVL.

The chain links TRBV2 to TRBJ2-3; the match to TRBD2 covers 9 bases. This CDR3 spans 15 amino acids. V lost 4 bases to trimming and J lost 4 bases; unmatched junction nucleotides: 6. Per the germline V gene, CDR1 is SNHLY and CDR2 is FYNNEI. The CDR3 nucleotides read TGTGCCAGCAGTGCCGGTAGCGGGAGAGCAGATACGCAGTATTTT. Encoded protein: CASSAGSGRADTQYF.

This rearrangement joins TRBV30 to TRBJ1-3; 12 nucleotides align to TRBD1. The germline CDR1 and CDR2 sequences are GTSNPN and SVGIG (reference sequence). With V trimmed by 3 bases and J by 3 bases, 15 bases remained unmatched. The CDR3 is made up of 19 amino acids. CDR3 DNA: TGTGCCTGGAGGGGTGTGGGACAGGGGGCTTCTTACGGTGGAAACACCATATATTTT. Residues: CAWRGVGQGASYGGNTIYF. Looking up the rest from reference TRBV30 and TRBJ1-3 gives the full variable domain: SQTIHQWPATLVQPVGSPLSLECTVEGTSNPNLYWYRQAAGRGLQLLFYSVGIGQISSEVPQNLSASRPQDRQFILSSKKLLLSDSGFYLCAWRGVGQGASYGGNTIYFGEGSWLTVV.

V gene TRBV10-2 combines with J gene TRBJ1-2; D might be TRBD1 (6 bases). Trimming removed 0 bases from V and 4 bases from J, with 15 bases in between. Germline V CDR1 and CDR2: WSHSY, SAAADI. This CDR3 contains 16 residues. The CDR3, as DNA: TGCGCCAGCAGTGAGTCAATTGGACAGATTTCCTATGGCTACACCTTC. It yields the protein CASSESIGQISYGYTF.

The chain employs TRBV5-1 and TRBJ2-4; D might be TRBD1 (6 bases). The length of the CDR3 is 16 residues. Germline values: CDR1 SGHRS, CDR2 YFSETQ. Between the trimmed V and J ends, which lost 2 bases and 2 bases, there was a span of 14 bases. The chain's CDR3 is CASSLGQGFSKNIQYF. The CDR3 DNA reads as TGCGCCAGCAGCTTAGGCCAGGGGTTCTCCAAAAACATTCAGTACTTC.

The V and J genes are TRBV18 and TRBJ2-1; unclear D gene. This CDR3 has 13 residues. Germline CDR1 reads KGHSH; CDR2 reads LQKENI. Trimming removed 1 base at V and 5 bases at J, with 6 bases between. CDR3 nucleotide sequence: TGTGCCAGCTCACCACTAAAAAACAATGAGCAGTTCTTC. Amino acid sequence: CASSPLKNNEQFF.

This rearrangement joins TRBV19 to TRBJ1-1, with D perhaps TRBD1 (5 bases). CDR1 and CDR2 (germline): LNHDA, SQIVND (reference sequence). The CDR3 covers 12 residues. Trimming removed 3 bases from V and 6 bases from J, with 8 bases in between. CDR3 region: CASSIRGSEAFF. The CDR3 DNA sequence: TGTGCCAGTAGTATTAGGGGCTCTGAAGCTTTCTTT.

The chain has TRBV19 and TRBJ2-3; D is perhaps TRBD2 (5 bases). CDR1 is LNHDA, CDR2 SQIVND, per germline (reference sequence). CDR3 length: 13 amino acids. Deletions cut 4 bases from V and 2 bases from J, with 7 bases between. CDR3 loop: CASSTGLTDTQYF. The DNA for the CDR3 is TGTGCCAGTAGTACAGGACTCACAGATACGCAGTATTTT.

The chain carries TRBV14 and TRBJ2-3; TRBD2 matches at 11 bases. The CDR3 length is 16 residues. With 2 bases clipped from V and 3 bases from J, the junction kept 4 bases outside the gene matches. The V gene's germline CDR1 is SGHDN and CDR2 FVKESK. CDR3 nucleotides: TGTGCCAGCAGCCAAAGGAGGACTAGCGGGACAGATACGCAGTATTTT. Translation: CASSQRRTSGTDTQYF.

CDR3: CASSLGTGTPYEQYF. CDR3 coding DNA: TGCGCCAGCAGCCTGGGGACAGGTACCCCCTACGAGCAGTACTTC. This sequence joins TRBV5-1 and TRBJ2-7, with 8 nucleotides matching TRBD1. The CDR3 is made up of 15 amino acids. The junction had 8 bases not matched to a gene; V was cut back by 4 bases and J by 2 bases. The germline V gene has CDR1 SGHRS and CDR2 YFSETQ.